This T cell receptor (beta chain) was sequenced for a study of T cell changes during pregnancy in multiple sclerosis. Germline lookup yields CDR1 MDHEN and CDR2 SYDVKM. V gave up 4 bases and J gave up 5 bases, with 15 bases separating them. The CDR3 spans 15 residues. The assay was immunoSEQ multiplex PCR, and TCRdb's table has in-frame clones only and misses some. This repertoire shows under 80,000 clones, over 85% found once; its top ten account for roughly 3.3%. The starting material was peripheral blood, obtained after pregnancy. This clonotype originated in a female donor in good health, enrolled as a control in a pregnancy study. The V call is TRBV28, the J call TRBJ1-5; D is perhaps TRBD1 (6 bases). CDR3 coding DNA: TGTGCCAGCAGTTCGGACAGTAAGATCGATCAGCCCCAGCATTTT. Translated, it gives CASSSDSKIDQPQHF.